The 32 T cell receptor beta chains below all came from one sample that was sequenced in a study of blood T cell repertoires in COVID-19. TCRdb's table, derived via immunoSEQ multiplex PCR, lists solely in-frame clones and lacks some. The table lists 90,000 to 150,000 clones, 75% to 85% of them singletons, with under 5% in the top ten. Sequenced material: peripheral blood. Receptors originate from a woman older than 75 with acute or convalescent COVID-19.

V and J are TRBV6-5 and TRBJ1-6; 8 bases map to TRBD1. The CDR3 is 14 residues long. CDR1 and CDR2 (germline): MNHEY, SVGAGI. Losses at the gene ends were 7 bases for V and 10 bases for J; bases not matched to a gene: 9. For the CDR3, the DNA is TGTGCCAGCATTCCTGACAGGGGAGACTCACCCCTCCACTTT. Translation: CASIPDRGDSPLHF.

For the CDR3, the DNA is TGTGCCAGCAGAATCCTGACGGGACAGTTAACCTTC. This sequence encodes CASRILTGQLTF. The chain has TRBV2 and TRBJ1-2, with TRBD1 identical over 7 bases. CDR3 length: 12 amino acids. V gave up 6 bases and J gave up 14 bases; unmatched junction bases: 12. Germline V CDR1 and CDR2: SNHLY, FYNNEI.

The J gene is TRBJ1-6, the V gene TRBV10-3; the D is unclear. Germline V gives CDR1 ENHRY, CDR2 SYGVKD. With 10 bases removed from V and 1 base from J, the gap between germline ends came to 14 bases. This CDR3 has 15 amino acids. The CDR3 is CATTTGGSYNSPLHF. As DNA, the CDR3 is TGTGCCACCACGACGGGAGGTTCCTATAATTCACCCCTCCACTTT.

The chain combines TRBV5-1 with TRBJ2-2; TRBD1 might be the D (8 bases). There are 16 residues in the CDR3. Germline values: CDR1 SGHRS, CDR2 YFSETQ. The ends were cut back, 3 bases at V and 5 bases at J, with 17 bases in the middle. CDR3 nucleotide sequence: TGCGCCAGCAGCTGGGGCGGACAGGGAGGGACCGGGGAGCTGTTTTTT. The encoded protein is CASSWGGQGGTGELFF.

This clone has just a few counts. The V and J genes are TRBV4-3 and TRBJ2-7; 7 positions agree with TRBD2. Germline-derived CDR1 and CDR2 are LGHNA and YSLEER. J was trimmed by 0 bases and V by 0 bases; bases with no gene match: 5. This CDR3 is 16 amino acids long. CDR3 nucleotide sequence: TGCGCCAGCAGCCAAGATTCTAGCGGTAGCTCCTACGAGCAGTACTTC. Protein: CASSQDSSGSSYEQYF.

The genes are TRBV7-6 and TRBJ2-1; tentative D call: TRBD2 (7 bases). Per germline, CDR1 SGHVS and CDR2 FNYEAQ. The CDR3 is 18 amino acids. Trimming took 5 bases from V and 0 from J, leaving 20 bases between them. Written as DNA, the CDR3 is TGTGCCAGCAGCACAACGGGGGGCTCTCTTGGCTCCTACAATGAGCAGTTCTTC. It encodes CASSTTGGSLGSYNEQFF. Full variable domain (missing parts from reference TRBV7-6 and TRBJ2-1): GAGVSQSPRYKVTKRGQDVALRCDPISGHVSLYWYRQALGQGPEFLTYFNYEAQQDKSGLPNDRFSAERPEGSISTLTIQRTEQRDSAMYRCASSTTGGSLGSYNEQFFGPGTRLTVL.

This sequence joins TRBV6-6 and TRBJ1-5; 7 bases fit TRBD1. The junction had 5 bases not matched to a gene; V was cut back by 6 bases and J by 0 bases. CDR3 length: 15 residues. CDR1 is MNHNY and CDR2 is SVGAGI in the germline V gene (reference sequence). DNA of the CDR3: TGTGCCAGCAGCCGCGGACAGGTTAGCAATCAGCCCCAGCATTTT. Translated, it gives CASSRGQVSNQPQHF.

The J gene is TRBJ1-4, the V gene TRBV12-3 or TRBV12-4, with D perhaps matching TRBD1 (6 bases). The CDR3 is made up of 12 amino acids. V was shortened by 6 bases and J by 5 bases, with 7 bases between the two germline ends. CDR3 region: CASRDRNEKLFF. For the CDR3, the DNA is TGTGCCAGCAGGGACAGAAATGAAAAACTGTTTTTT.

The genes are TRBV6-5 and TRBJ2-1, with 10 bases fitting TRBD2. V shed 6 bases and J 8 bases; nucleotides not matched to a gene: 1. Per germline, CDR1 MNHEY and CDR2 SVGAGI. This CDR3 comprises 12 residues. CDR3 amino acids: CASRGLADEQFF. Written as DNA, the CDR3 is TGTGCCAGCAGAGGACTAGCGGATGAGCAGTTCTTC.

This clone was recorded a few times. The V gene is TRBV4-2, the J gene TRBJ2-1, with D unclear. The CDR3 is made up of 14 amino acids. Between the trimmed V and J ends, which lost 0 bases and 4 bases, there was a span of 7 bases. Germline-derived CDR1 and CDR2 are LGHNA and YNFKEQ. The CDR3 coding sequence is TGTGCCAGCAGCCAAGAGTTGGCATACAATGAGCAGTTCTTC. This encodes CASSQELAYNEQFF.

The J gene is TRBJ2-5, the V gene TRBV19, with TRBD1 matching over 7 bases. V shed 6 bases and J 0 bases; nucleotides not matched to a gene: 4. Germline V gene data show CDR1 as LNHDA and CDR2 as SQIVND (reference sequence). The CDR3 has 14 amino acids. CDR3 DNA sequence: TGTGCCAGTAGCCCTACAGGGGACCAAGAGACCCAGTACTTC. Amino acid sequence: CASSPTGDQETQYF.

The chain joins TRBV10-3 to TRBJ2-3; TRBD2 matches 8 bases. Germline V gene lookup returns CDR1 ENHRY and CDR2 SYGVKD. J gave up 3 bases and V 7 bases, and 9 bases lay outside the gene matches. The CDR3 has 15 residues. This CDR3 is CAITRGAGDTDTQYF. CDR3 DNA: TGTGCCATCACCAGAGGAGCGGGGGATACAGATACGCAGTATTTT.

The V call is TRBV6-5, the J call TRBJ2-7; TRBD1 matches 10 bases. The germline V gene encodes CDR1 MNHEY and CDR2 SVGAGI. Trimming at V came to 7 bases and at J to 4 bases, leaving 4 bases not matched to a gene. The CDR3 sequence is 13 residues long. CDR3 DNA sequence: TGTGCCAGCAAGACAGGGGGCAGGTACGAGCAGTACTTC. Its translation: CASKTGGRYEQYF.

The chain uses TRBV19 and TRBJ2-3; D is perhaps TRBD1 (6 bases). The CDR3 totals 14 residues. CDR1 and CDR2 (germline): LNHDA, SQIVND (reference sequence). Trimming cost V 5 bases and J 6 bases, with 15 bases left between them. CDR3 DNA sequence: TGTGCCAGTAGTGACAGGCACGCTGGGGATACGCAGTATTTT. Its protein product is CASSDRHAGDTQYF. Full variable domain (outside the CDR3, taken from reference TRBV19 and TRBJ2-3): DGGITQSPKYLFRKEGQNVTLSCEQNLNHDAMYWYRQDPGQGLRLIYYSQIVNDFQKGDIAEGYSVSREKKESFPLTVTSAQKNPTAFYLCASSDRHAGDTQYFGPGTRLTVL.

The rearrangement links TRBV28 to TRBJ1-4, with D perhaps TRBD1 (6 bases). Germline CDR1 reads MDHEN; CDR2 reads SYDVKM. V lost 6 bases, J lost 7 bases, and 21 bases lay in between. There are 16 residues in the CDR3. The CDR3 region has the DNA TGTGCCAGCAGACCCCACGGGGGGCGGTCGGTTGAAAAACTGTTTTTT. This gives the protein CASRPHGGRSVEKLFF.

This clone was found a few times. The chain carries TRBV28 and TRBJ1-6, with 10 bases identical to TRBD1. Germline V gene lookup returns CDR1 MDHEN and CDR2 SYDVKM. J lost 8 bases, V lost 5 bases, and 12 bases had no gene match. This CDR3 comprises 17 residues. Here the CDR3 reads CASSRSRDRGPDSPLHF. CDR3 bases: TGTGCCAGCAGTCGAAGCCGGGACAGGGGTCCGGATTCACCCCTCCACTTT.

The rearrangement uses TRBV5-1 and TRBJ1-3, with D perhaps TRBD1 (6 bases). V shed 3 bases and J shed 0 bases, with 16 bases lying between them. Germline V gene data show CDR1 as SGHRS and CDR2 as YFSETQ. The length of the CDR3 is 17 residues. CDR3 nucleotides: TGCGCCAGCAGCTCCGGACAGACCGGAGGCTCTGGAAACACCATATATTTT. Protein product: CASSSGQTGGSGNTIYF.

In this sample, this clone turned up a few times. The rearrangement joins TRBV27 to TRBJ1-5; 9 bases are a match to TRBD1. The CDR3 has 15 amino acids. Germline values: CDR1 MNHEY, CDR2 SMNVEV (reference sequence). The V and J ends lost 5 bases and 4 bases, in that order; junction bases with no gene match: 6. Written as DNA, the CDR3 is TGTGCCAGCAGTCCCGGGACAGGGAGGAATCAGCCCCAGCATTTT. This encodes CASSPGTGRNQPQHF.

The chain carries TRBV29-1 and TRBJ1-5, with 8 bases matching TRBD1. This CDR3 is built from 15 residues. Germline V gene sequence: CDR1 SQVTM, CDR2 ANQGSEA. V shed 6 bases and J 2 bases; nucleotides not matched to a gene: 9. CDR3 protein: CSVHYSGQGNQPQHF. The DNA of the CDR3 is TGCAGCGTCCATTACTCGGGACAGGGCAATCAGCCCCAGCATTTT.

The rearrangement links TRBV19 to TRBJ1-4; maybe TRBD1 (5 bases). V was trimmed by 4 bases and J by 5 bases, leaving 11 bases between them. CDR1 and CDR2 (germline): LNHDA, SQIVND (reference sequence). This CDR3 is 14 amino acids long. CDR3 sequence (DNA): TGTGCCAGTAGTAAACAGGCCCAGAATGAAAAACTGTTTTTT. Translation gives CASSKQAQNEKLFF.

The gene calls are TRBV7-9 and TRBJ1-1; D is possibly TRBD1 (5 bases). The CDR3 covers 14 residues. V dropped 5 bases and J dropped 10 bases, with 20 bases sitting between them. The germline V gene has CDR1 SEHNR and CDR2 FQNEAQ (reference sequence). The CDR3 DNA follows: TGTGCCAGCAGCCGACCCCCGGATCTTAGGGGAGCTTTCTTT. It is translated as CASSRPPDLRGAFF. The whole variable domain, remainder taken from reference TRBV7-9 and TRBJ1-1, is DTGVSQNPRHKITKRGQNVTFRCDPISEHNRLYWYRQTLGQGPEFLTYFQNEAQLEKSRLLSDRFSAERPKGSFSTLEIQRTEQGDSAMYLCASSRPPDLRGAFFGQGTRLTVV.

This chain joins TRBV5-6 and TRBJ2-1, with D perhaps matching TRBD1 (5 bases). V lost 0 bases and J 0 bases, leaving 10 bases between the germline ends. Germline loops: CDR1 SGHDT, CDR2 YYEEEE. The CDR3 contains 16 residues. Here the CDR3 reads CASSLVDSSSYNEQFF. DNA of the CDR3: TGTGCCAGCAGCTTGGTTGACAGTAGCTCCTACAATGAGCAGTTCTTC.

This chain uses TRBV5-5 with TRBJ2-1, with 12 bases fitting TRBD2. CDR3 size: 16 residues. The J segment lost 9 bases and the V segment lost 3 bases, leaving 10 bases of the junction unmatched. From germline, CDR1 is SGHKS and CDR2 YYEKEE (reference sequence). CDR3 sequence reads: CASSWPGLAGFGEQFF. CDR3 DNA sequence: TGTGCCAGCAGCTGGCCGGGACTAGCGGGTTTCGGTGAGCAGTTCTTC.

A single count supports this clone. V is TRBV28 and J is TRBJ1-6; 7 bases are shared with TRBD1. This CDR3 comprises 15 residues. V shed 4 bases, J shed 9 bases, and the junction held 9 bases outside the gene matches. Germline V lookup: CDR1 MDHEN, CDR2 SYDVKM. CDR3 loop: CASSSLDRAGSPLHF. The CDR3 DNA is TGTGCCAGCAGTTCTCTAGACAGGGCGGGTTCACCCCTCCACTTT.

This clone was seen more than once but under ten times. The chain combines TRBV11-2 with TRBJ2-3; TRBD2 matches 9 bases. Looked up from germline, CDR1 is SGHAT and CDR2 is FQNNGV. The V and J ends lost 8 bases and 5 bases, in that order; junction bases with no gene match: 20. The CDR3 is 18 amino acids. CDR3 amino acids: CASGDSGGQTPRRDTQYF. The CDR3 region has the DNA TGTGCCAGCGGGGATAGCGGGGGCCAAACACCAAGGCGAGATACGCAGTATTTT.

The V call is TRBV5-4, the J call TRBJ1-1; D remains unclear. V gave up 4 bases and J gave up 4 bases, with 14 bases separating them. Germline loops: CDR1 SGHNT, CDR2 YYREEE (reference sequence). The CDR3 sequence is 14 residues long. The DNA of the CDR3 is TGTGCCAGCAGCCAGTATTCGGGGTTCACTGAAGCTTTCTTT. Translating gives CASSQYSGFTEAFF.

V and J are TRBV6-5 and TRBJ2-7; tentative D call: TRBD1 (5 bases). V lost 0 bases, J lost 3 bases, and 9 bases lay in between. The CDR3 has 14 amino acids. Germline-derived CDR1 and CDR2 are MNHEY and SVGAGI. The CDR3 region is CASSYSLGDYEQYF. The CDR3, as DNA: TGTGCCAGCAGTTACTCATTAGGGGACTACGAGCAGTACTTC.

This clone came up once. The chain has TRBV7-3 and TRBJ1-1; no firm D call. CDR3 length: 15 amino acids. The germline CDR1 and CDR2 sequences are SGHTA and FQGTGA. Trimming shortened V by 2 bases and J by 1 base, and 11 bases separated the two germline ends. The CDR3 reads CASSLSAVRNTEAFF. The CDR3 nucleotides are TGTGCCAGCAGCTTATCCGCAGTCAGGAACACTGAAGCTTTCTTT.

V gene TRBV5-8 combines with J gene TRBJ2-3; the D is unclear. The V and J ends lost 1 base and 4 bases respectively, with 7 bases between them. CDR3 length: 13 residues. Germline CDR1 is SGHTS and CDR2 is YDEGEE. The DNA for the CDR3 is TGTGCCAGCAGCTTGACAGCCCCAGATACGCAGTATTTT. Translation gives CASSLTAPDTQYF.

This clone was seen only a few times. The J gene is TRBJ2-3, the V gene TRBV7-2; TRBD1 aligns across 9 bases. Trimming removed 3 bases from V and 5 bases from J; junction bases left unmatched: 3. The CDR3 contains 14 residues. The germline CDR1 and CDR2 sequences are SGHTA and FQGNSA. This CDR3 is CASSFNRGQDTQYF. CDR3 in DNA: TGTGCCAGCAGCTTCAACAGGGGGCAAGATACGCAGTATTTT.

The genes are TRBV5-1 and TRBJ2-2; TRBD1 agrees at 10 bases. V lost 3 bases to trimming and J lost 5 bases; unmatched junction nucleotides: 4. Germline CDR1 SGHRS, CDR2 YFSETQ. This CDR3 contains 15 residues. CDR3 in amino acids: CASSWGQGMTGELFF. The CDR3 nucleotides read TGCGCCAGCAGCTGGGGACAGGGGATGACCGGGGAGCTGTTTTTT.

The chain uses TRBV5-1 and TRBJ2-5; D remains ambiguous. V was shortened by 2 bases and J by 3 bases, with 2 bases between the two germline ends. Germline-derived CDR1 and CDR2 are SGHRS and YFSETQ. This CDR3 is 11 amino acids long. CDR3 sequence: CASSFEETQYF. CDR3 sequence (DNA): TGCGCCAGCAGCTTCGAAGAGACCCAGTACTTC.